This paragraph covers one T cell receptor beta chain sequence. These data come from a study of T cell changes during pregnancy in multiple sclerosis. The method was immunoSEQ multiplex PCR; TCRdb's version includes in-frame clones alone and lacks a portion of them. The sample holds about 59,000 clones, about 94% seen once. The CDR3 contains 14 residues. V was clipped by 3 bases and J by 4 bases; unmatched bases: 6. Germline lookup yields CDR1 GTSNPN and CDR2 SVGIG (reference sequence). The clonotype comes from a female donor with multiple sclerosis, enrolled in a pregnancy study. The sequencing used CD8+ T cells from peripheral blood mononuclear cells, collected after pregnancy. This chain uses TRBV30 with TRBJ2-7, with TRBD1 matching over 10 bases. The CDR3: CAWSWPGQGYEQYF. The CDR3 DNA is TGTGCCTGGAGCTGGCCGGGACAGGGGTACGAGCAGTACTTC.